One sample yielded the 2 T cell receptor beta chains listed below, sequenced in a study of T cells in Graves' hyperthyroidism and ophthalmopathy (dated by TCRdb to about 2019). Libraries were built with multiplex PCR. Sequencing used an Illumina HiSeq 2000. The TCR beta CDR3 regions were amplified from the RNA transcripts. The first round of RT-PCR for the TCR CDR3 was performed with the HTBI primer set and the Qiagen OneStep RT-PCR kit. TCRdb reprocessing: public reads trimmed at Q25 with fastp, clones called with MiXCR, in-frame beta chains kept. Rows are unified per CDR3 protein, each entry keeping the most common DNA and genes. This sample gives about 500,000 distinct CDR3 sequences in total; roughly 14% of them show up just once. Around 17% of the sample is taken by the ten largest. Material: blood. These receptors were obtained from a woman aged 18-30 years with Graves' hyperthyroidism.

This clonotype has ten or more counts. The rearrangement links TRBV30 to TRBJ2-1; D gene uncertain. The germline V and J ends were trimmed by 2 bases and 4 bases, with 12 bases remaining between them. Looked up from germline, CDR1 is GTSNPN and CDR2 is SVGIG (reference sequence). This CDR3 has 14 amino acids. The CDR3 nucleotides read TGTGCCTGGAGTTCTTTAATTGGTTACAATGAGCAGTTCTTC. This sequence encodes CAWSSLIGYNEQFF.

This clonotype was seen more than once but under ten times. The V and J genes are TRBV19 and TRBJ2-2; 9 nucleotides match TRBD1. Germline assignment: CDR1 LNHDA and CDR2 SQIVND (reference sequence). The CDR3 runs 14 residues. V lost 7 bases, J lost 5 bases, and 5 bases stayed unmatched. In nucleotides, the CDR3 is TGTGCCAGTACCGGACAGGGGTGGACCGGGGAGCTGTTTTTT. Its protein is CASTGQGWTGELFF.